This TCR beta chain is from a study of T-cell memory formation after mild COVID-19. The V gene lost 4 bases and the J gene lost 0 bases, with 12 bases spanning the gap. This CDR3 has 15 residues. Germline lookup yields CDR1 SGDLS and CDR2 YYNGEE. This clonotype has ten or more counts. Its antigen is as yet unknown. Amplification by 5'RACE using constant-segment primers produced TCR alpha and TCR beta cDNA libraries that carried sample barcodes and UMIs. One entry per CDR3 protein, called by TCRdb with MiXCR from the 5' RACE reads. This sample carries around 110,000 distinct CDR3 sequences, 13% to 15% of them seen once, and the ten largest clones take around 40%. Points from the study as a whole: SARS-CoV-2 specificity was not confirmed for second-wave clones peaking on day 37. Contracting clones from day 15 to 85 showed balanced CD4/CD8; later expanders favored CD4+.

The sequencing input was PBMCs or a T cell subset sorted from them (not recorded which). The chain is built from TRBV9 and TRBJ2-3, with D possibly being TRBD2 (6 bases). This sequence originates from a man younger than 35 who had mild COVID-19 (a few samples of this study predate the infection). Cell type and time point are not known. Here the CDR3 DNA reads TGTGCCAGCAGCTCCTCGGGACTCAGCACAGATACGCAGTATTTT. Protein product: CASSSSGLSTDTQYF.